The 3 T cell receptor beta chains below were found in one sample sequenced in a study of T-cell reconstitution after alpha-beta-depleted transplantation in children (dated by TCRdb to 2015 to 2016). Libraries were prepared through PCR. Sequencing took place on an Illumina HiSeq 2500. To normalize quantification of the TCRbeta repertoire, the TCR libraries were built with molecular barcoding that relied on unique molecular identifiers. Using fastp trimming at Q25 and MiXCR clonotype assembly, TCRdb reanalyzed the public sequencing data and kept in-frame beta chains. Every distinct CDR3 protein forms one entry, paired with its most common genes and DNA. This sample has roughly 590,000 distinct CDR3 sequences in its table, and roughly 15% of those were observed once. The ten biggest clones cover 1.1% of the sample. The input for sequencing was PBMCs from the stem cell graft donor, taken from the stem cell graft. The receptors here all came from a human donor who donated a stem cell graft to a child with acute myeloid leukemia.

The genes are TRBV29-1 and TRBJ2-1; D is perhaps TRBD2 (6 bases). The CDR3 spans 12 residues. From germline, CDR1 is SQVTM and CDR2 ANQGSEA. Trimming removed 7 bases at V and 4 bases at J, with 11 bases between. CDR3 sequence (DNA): TGCAGCGAGCGCGGGGAGTACAATGAGCAGTTCTTC. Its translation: CSERGEYNEQFF.

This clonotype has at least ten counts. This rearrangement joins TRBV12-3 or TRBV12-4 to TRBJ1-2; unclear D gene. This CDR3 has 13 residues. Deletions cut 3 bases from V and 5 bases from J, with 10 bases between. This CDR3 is CASSFPGGYGYTF. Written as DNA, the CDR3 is TGTGCCAGCAGTTTCCCCGGAGGGTATGGCTACACCTTC.

The CDR3 region is CSAVRSLNTEAFF. As DNA, the CDR3 is TGCAGTGCTGTACGCAGCTTGAACACTGAAGCTTTCTTT. The chain combines TRBV20-1 with TRBJ1-1; D unresolved. V lost 5 bases and J 0 bases, leaving 10 bases between the germline ends. Germline V lookup: CDR1 DFQATT, CDR2 SNEGSKA (reference sequence). The CDR3 has 13 residues.